The 27 T cell receptor beta chains in this list originate from one sample, sequenced in a study of cytomegalovirus exposure and HLA in healthy donors. 60 Vbeta and 13 Jbeta primers were used in PCR. Repertoires were generated with immunoSEQ multiplex PCR, while TCRdb's copy carries only in-frame clones and drops some. The table shows about 170,000 clones, with roughly 83% occurring only once. The sample consisted of PBMCs. The receptors were gathered from a boy under 10 years old in good health and CMV-seronegative.

The table lists this clone with a few counts. The gene calls are TRBV2 and TRBJ2-7, with 9 bases matching TRBD1. CDR3 size: 15 residues. From germline, CDR1 is SNHLY and CDR2 FYNNEI. With V trimmed by 6 bases and J by 4 bases, 10 bases remained unmatched. DNA for the CDR3: TGTGCCAGCAGGTACGACAGGGGGTACCAGTACGAGCAGTACGTC. Protein sequence: CASRYDRGYQYEQYV.

V usage is TRBV13 and J usage is TRBJ2-3; D is uncertain. CDR3 length equals 13 residues. The V gene's germline CDR1 is PRHDT and CDR2 FYEKMQ (reference sequence). Trimming took off 5 bases at V and 2 bases at J, with 8 bases between the two ends. Written as DNA, the CDR3 is TGTGCCAGCAGCCGTTCTAACACAGATACGCAGTATTTT. It yields the protein CASSRSNTDTQYF.

The chain carries TRBV14 and TRBJ2-5; TRBD2 is a possible D gene (6 bases). Germline assignment: CDR1 SGHDN and CDR2 FVKESK. There are 13 residues in the CDR3. With 5 bases removed from V and 4 bases from J, the gap between germline ends came to 11 bases. CDR3: CASSAGLSETQYF. The CDR3 DNA is TGTGCCAGCAGCGCGGGGCTCTCAGAGACCCAGTACTTC.

J is TRBJ2-1 and V is TRBV5-1; no definite D call. Per the germline V gene, CDR1 is SGHRS and CDR2 is YFSETQ. V dropped 4 bases and J dropped 4 bases, with 18 bases sitting between them. This CDR3 region has 16 residues. CDR3 sequence: CASSPTTVGLYNEQFF. The DNA of the CDR3 is TGCGCCAGCAGCCCTACTACCGTGGGTCTGTACAATGAGCAGTTCTTC.

V gene TRBV7-2 combines with J gene TRBJ2-7, with a weak D call TRBD1 (6 bases). Per germline, CDR1 SGHTA and CDR2 FQGNSA. The length of the CDR3 is 14 residues. The V and J ends lost 1 base and 5 bases respectively, with 12 bases between them. CDR3 sequence: CASSLEAGANEQYV. For the CDR3, the DNA is TGTGCCAGCAGCTTAGAAGCAGGGGCGAACGAGCAGTACGTC.

V is TRBV9 and J is TRBJ2-3; 8 bases fit TRBD1. J gave up 5 bases and V 8 bases, and 7 bases lay outside the gene matches. The CDR3 covers 13 residues. In germline, CDR1 is SGDLS, CDR2 YYNGEE. The DNA of the CDR3 is TGTGCCAGTCTGACAGGGGTTGAAGATACGCAGTATTTT. This sequence encodes CASLTGVEDTQYF.

The chain combines TRBV4-1 with TRBJ1-6; the D gene is possibly TRBD1 (5 bases). The germline gives CDR1 MGHRA, CDR2 YSYEKL. The CDR3 extends over 16 amino acids. V was clipped by 6 bases and J by 6 bases, with 18 bases between them. CDR3 nucleotide sequence: TGCGCCAGCAGAAAAAGGGCCCGGAGGGGTAATTCACCCCTCCACTTT. Translated: CASRKRARRGNSPLHF.

The V gene is TRBV11-2, the J gene TRBJ1-6; the match to TRBD1 covers 11 bases. This CDR3 region has 16 residues. V shed 4 bases, J shed 8 bases, and the junction held 7 bases outside the gene matches. The V gene's germline CDR1 is SGHAT and CDR2 FQNNGV. CDR3 protein: CASSSSSGQGDSPLHF. CDR3 DNA sequence: TGTGCCAGCAGCTCTAGTTCGGGACAGGGGGATTCACCCCTCCACTTT.

This chain joins TRBV7-9 and TRBJ2-1; TRBD1 matches 8 bases. This CDR3 has 16 amino acids. V lost 4 bases, J lost 2 bases, and 7 bases stayed unmatched. Looked up from germline, CDR1 is SEHNR and CDR2 is FQNEAQ (reference sequence). CDR3 sequence reads: CASSSWTGPPYNEQFF. DNA of the CDR3: TGTGCCAGCAGCTCCTGGACAGGGCCTCCCTACAATGAGCAGTTCTTC.

The table lists this clone with a count of one. The CDR3 bases are TGTGCCTGGAGTTCCATTATAAAGCGGGGAGTGGTCCATGAGCAGTTCTTC. It yields the protein CAWSSIIKRGVVHEQFF. The chain joins TRBV30 to TRBJ2-1; TRBD2 aligns across 7 bases. In germline, CDR1 is GTSNPN, CDR2 SVGIG (reference sequence). The CDR3 runs to 17 residues. V lost 2 bases and J lost 8; bases outside the gene matches: 18.

The rearrangement links TRBV19 to TRBJ1-1; 9 nucleotides agree with TRBD1. V dropped 3 bases and J dropped 3; count of bases not matched to a gene: 5. From germline, CDR1 is LNHDA and CDR2 SQIVND (reference sequence). The CDR3 loop spans 15 amino acids. The CDR3 is CASSIGQGRDTEAFF. The CDR3 DNA reads TGTGCCAGTAGTATTGGACAGGGGAGGGACACTGAAGCTTTCTTT.

The V and J genes are TRBV2 and TRBJ2-1; 14 bases agree with TRBD2. The germline CDR1 and CDR2 sequences are SNHLY and FYNNEI. The CDR3 consists of 15 residues. V lost 1 base and J lost 7; bases outside the gene matches: 0. Written as DNA, the CDR3 is TGTGCCAGCAGTGAAGGACTAGCGGGGGGGAATGAGCAGTTCTTC. It is translated as CASSEGLAGGNEQFF.

The rearrangement links TRBV7-2 to TRBJ1-1, with TRBD1 as a possible D gene (5 bases). The germline gives CDR1 SGHTA, CDR2 FQGNSA. The CDR3 spans 14 residues. Deletions cut 1 base from V and 1 base from J, with 7 bases between. CDR3 coding DNA: TGTGCCAGCAGCTTAGTTAGGGGGAACACTGAAGCTTTCTTT. It translates to CASSLVRGNTEAFF.

The rearrangement joins TRBV28 to TRBJ1-1; perhaps TRBD1 as D (6 bases). CDR3 length: 14 residues. V was clipped by 4 bases and J by 4 bases, with 13 bases between them. CDR1 and CDR2 from the germline V gene are MDHEN and SYDVKM. CDR3 amino acids: CASSSGGPRTEAFF. The CDR3 coding sequence is TGTGCCAGCAGTTCCGGGGGGCCGCGCACTGAAGCTTTCTTT.

The chain employs TRBV28 and TRBJ2-3, with D maybe TRBD2 (5 bases). This CDR3 has 12 amino acids. Germline V CDR1 and CDR2: MDHEN, SYDVKM. V lost 8 bases and J lost 1, with 7 bases in between. The CDR3 is CASGSGTDTQYF. CDR3 coding DNA: TGTGCCAGCGGGAGTGGCACAGATACGCAGTATTTT.

Regarding this clone: Mismatch with germline at one junction end may stem from a read error. This CDR3 is CAVRGQINEKLFF. The CDR3, as DNA: TGTGCCGTCAGGGGACAGATTAATGAAAAACTGTTTTTT. V and J are TRBV10-3 and TRBJ1-4; 7 bases map to TRBD1. The CDR3 length is 13 residues. From germline, CDR1 is ENHRY and CDR2 SYGVKD.

The chain uses TRBV5-1 and TRBJ2-7; tentatively, D is TRBD2 (6 bases). CDR1 and CDR2 (germline): SGHRS, YFSETQ. The CDR3 is 13 amino acids. Trimming stripped 0 bases from V and 7 bases from J, with 11 bases between. DNA of the CDR3: TGCGCCAGCAGCTTGGCGACTAGAGGTGAGCAGTACTTC. Translation: CASSLATRGEQYF.

J is TRBJ2-7 and V is TRBV27, with D uncertain. The length of the CDR3 is 11 residues. From germline, CDR1 is MNHEY and CDR2 SMNVEV (reference sequence). V lost 4 bases, J lost 6 bases, and 7 bases lay in between. CDR3 protein: CASSSIGEQYF. CDR3 sequence (DNA): TGTGCCAGCAGTTCCATCGGCGAGCAGTACTTC.

This sequence joins TRBV7-9 and TRBJ2-6, with a weak D call TRBD1 (6 bases). Per the germline V gene, CDR1 is SEHNR and CDR2 is FQNEAQ (reference sequence). This CDR3 has 16 amino acids. The V end was cut by 5 bases, the J end by 4 bases, with 15 bases between. The CDR3 DNA reads as TGTGCCAGCAGCGCCAAACAGGGAACCGGGGCCAACGTCCTGACTTTC. This codes for CASSAKQGTGANVLTF.

The CDR3 coding sequence is TGTGCCAGCAGTTCCCTCACGGGAGGGCGTGGGACCCAGTACTTC. It translates to CASSSLTGGRGTQYF. The V call is TRBV6-5, the J call TRBJ2-5, with TRBD2 matching 8 bases. Germline V gene lookup returns CDR1 MNHEY and CDR2 SVGAGI. The CDR3 is made up of 15 amino acids. V trimming: 4 bases; J trimming: 7 bases; junction bases outside the gene matches: 11.

The rearrangement links TRBV29-1 to TRBJ1-1; D remains unclear. Germline V CDR1 and CDR2: SQVTM, ANQGSEA. V lost 4 bases and J lost 7, with 13 bases in between. There are 12 residues in the CDR3. The CDR3 nucleotides are TGCAGCGTTGGAGGGAATGTTGTTGAAGCTTTCTTT. It specifies CSVGGNVVEAFF.

The rearrangement links TRBV5-1 to TRBJ1-1, with TRBD1 matching over 9 bases. The CDR3 sequence is 14 residues long. CDR1 is SGHRS and CDR2 is YFSETQ in the germline V gene. The J segment lost 5 bases and the V segment lost 6 bases, leaving 8 bases of the junction unmatched. The DNA for the CDR3 is TGCGCCAGCAAGAACCTTGGACAGGGGACTGAAGCTTTCTTT. Amino acid sequence: CASKNLGQGTEAFF.

The V call is TRBV6-4, the J call TRBJ2-1; 8 positions agree with TRBD1. CDR1 is MRHNA and CDR2 is SNTAGT in the germline V gene. The J segment lost 7 bases and the V segment lost 4 bases, leaving 6 bases of the junction unmatched. CDR3 length: 14 residues. The CDR3 sequence is CASSGPRTGNEQFF. CDR3 coding DNA: TGTGCCAGCAGTGGCCCAAGGACAGGGAATGAGCAGTTCTTC.

The CDR3 reads CASSLTGGRMGTQYF. The CDR3 nucleotides are TGTGCCAGCAGTTTAACTGGCGGGAGGATGGGGACCCAGTACTTC. The chain links TRBV27 to TRBJ2-5, with 8 bases fitting TRBD2. This CDR3 has 15 amino acids. V trimming: 2 bases; J trimming: 7 bases; junction bases outside the gene matches: 9. Germline V gene sequence: CDR1 MNHEY, CDR2 SMNVEV (reference sequence).

This chain connects TRBV7-2 to TRBJ2-1; D possibly corresponds to TRBD2 (6 bases). V gave up 3 bases and J gave up 6 bases, with 15 bases separating them. In germline, CDR1 is SGHTA, CDR2 FQGNSA. The CDR3 covers 15 residues. This CDR3 reads CASSLSRDSSNEQFF. Here the CDR3 DNA reads TGTGCCAGCAGCTTGTCCCGGGACTCTTCCAATGAGCAGTTCTTC.

This clone was seen only a few times. This sequence joins TRBV14 and TRBJ2-5; weak D call: TRBD2 (5 bases). This CDR3 has 14 residues. The germline V gene encodes CDR1 SGHDN and CDR2 FVKESK. Trimming removed 5 bases at V and 5 bases at J, with 15 bases between. CDR3 protein: CASSLRGRTETQYF. Here the CDR3 DNA reads TGTGCCAGCAGCTTAAGAGGGCGCACGGAGACCCAGTACTTC.

The V and J genes are TRBV19 and TRBJ2-1; D gene uncertain. Germline CDR1 reads LNHDA; CDR2 reads SQIVND (reference sequence). Between the trimmed V and J ends, which lost 8 bases and 8 bases, there was a span of 22 bases. The CDR3 is made up of 15 amino acids. The CDR3 sequence: CASSWAWNSGDEQFF. As DNA, the CDR3 is TGTGCCAGTTCCTGGGCGTGGAACTCCGGCGATGAGCAGTTCTTC. The full variable domain, rest sourced from reference TRBV19 and TRBJ2-1, is DGGITQSPKYLFRKEGQNVTLSCEQNLNHDAMYWYRQDPGQGLRLIYYSQIVNDFQKGDIAEGYSVSREKKESFPLTVTSAQKNPTAFYLCASSWAWNSGDEQFFGPGTRLTVL.